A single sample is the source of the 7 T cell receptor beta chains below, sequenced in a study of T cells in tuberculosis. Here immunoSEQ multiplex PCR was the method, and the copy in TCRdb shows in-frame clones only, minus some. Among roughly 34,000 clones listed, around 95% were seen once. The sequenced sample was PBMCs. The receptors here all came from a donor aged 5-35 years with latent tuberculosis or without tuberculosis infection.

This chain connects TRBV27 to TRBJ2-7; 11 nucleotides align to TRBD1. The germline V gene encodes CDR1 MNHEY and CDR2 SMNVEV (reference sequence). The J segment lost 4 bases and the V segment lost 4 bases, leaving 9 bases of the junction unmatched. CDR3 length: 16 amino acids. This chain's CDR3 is CASSSSPGQGVYEQYF. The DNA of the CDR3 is TGTGCCAGCAGTTCATCTCCGGGACAGGGGGTGTACGAGCAGTACTTC.

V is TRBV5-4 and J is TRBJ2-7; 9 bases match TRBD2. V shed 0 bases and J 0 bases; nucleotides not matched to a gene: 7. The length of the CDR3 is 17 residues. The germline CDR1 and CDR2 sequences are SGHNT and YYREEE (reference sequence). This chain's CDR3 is CASSLGYSGGSSYEQYF. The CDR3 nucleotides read TGTGCCAGCAGCTTGGGTTACAGCGGGGGGAGCTCCTACGAGCAGTACTTC.

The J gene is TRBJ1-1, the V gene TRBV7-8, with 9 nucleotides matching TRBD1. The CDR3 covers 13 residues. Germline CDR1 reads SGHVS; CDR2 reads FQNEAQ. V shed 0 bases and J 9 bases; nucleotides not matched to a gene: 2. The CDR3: CASSLADRGKAFF. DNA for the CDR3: TGTGCCAGCAGCTTAGCGGACAGGGGAAAAGCTTTCTTT.

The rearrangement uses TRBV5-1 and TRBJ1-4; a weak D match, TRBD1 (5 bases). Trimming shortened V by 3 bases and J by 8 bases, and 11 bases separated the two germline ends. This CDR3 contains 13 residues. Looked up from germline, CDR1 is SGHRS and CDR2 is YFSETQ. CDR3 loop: CASSSSTVEKLFF. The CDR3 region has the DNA TGCGCCAGCAGCTCTTCGACAGTCGAAAAACTGTTTTTT. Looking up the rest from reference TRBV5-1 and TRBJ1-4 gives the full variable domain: KAGVTQTPRYLIKTRGQQVTLSCSPISGHRSVSWYQQTPGQGLQFLFEYFSETQRNKGNFPGRFSGRQFSNSRSEMNVSTLELGDSALYLCASSSSTVEKLFFGSGTQLSVL.

CDR3 sequence reads: CASSAGELNEKLFF. CDR3 DNA: TGTGCCAGCAGTGCAGGGGAACTTAATGAAAAACTGTTTTTT. This chain links TRBV2 with TRBJ1-4, with D possibly matching TRBD1 (6 bases). This CDR3 has 14 amino acids. The germline V and J ends were trimmed by 4 bases and 4 bases, with 10 bases remaining between them. Looked up from germline, CDR1 is SNHLY and CDR2 is FYNNEI.

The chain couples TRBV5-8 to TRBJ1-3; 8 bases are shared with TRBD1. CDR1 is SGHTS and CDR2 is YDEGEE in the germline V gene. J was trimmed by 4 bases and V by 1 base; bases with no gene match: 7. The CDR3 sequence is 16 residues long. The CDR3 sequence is CASSLWQGAGGNTIYF. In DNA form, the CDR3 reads TGTGCCAGCAGCTTGTGGCAGGGGGCTGGGGGAAACACCATATATTTT.

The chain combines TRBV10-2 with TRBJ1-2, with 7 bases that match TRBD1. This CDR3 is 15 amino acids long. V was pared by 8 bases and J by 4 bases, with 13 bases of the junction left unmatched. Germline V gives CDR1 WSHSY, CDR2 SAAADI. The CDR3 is CASRGGQGGGYGYTF. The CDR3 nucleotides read TGCGCCAGCCGTGGAGGACAAGGGGGCGGCTATGGCTACACCTTC.